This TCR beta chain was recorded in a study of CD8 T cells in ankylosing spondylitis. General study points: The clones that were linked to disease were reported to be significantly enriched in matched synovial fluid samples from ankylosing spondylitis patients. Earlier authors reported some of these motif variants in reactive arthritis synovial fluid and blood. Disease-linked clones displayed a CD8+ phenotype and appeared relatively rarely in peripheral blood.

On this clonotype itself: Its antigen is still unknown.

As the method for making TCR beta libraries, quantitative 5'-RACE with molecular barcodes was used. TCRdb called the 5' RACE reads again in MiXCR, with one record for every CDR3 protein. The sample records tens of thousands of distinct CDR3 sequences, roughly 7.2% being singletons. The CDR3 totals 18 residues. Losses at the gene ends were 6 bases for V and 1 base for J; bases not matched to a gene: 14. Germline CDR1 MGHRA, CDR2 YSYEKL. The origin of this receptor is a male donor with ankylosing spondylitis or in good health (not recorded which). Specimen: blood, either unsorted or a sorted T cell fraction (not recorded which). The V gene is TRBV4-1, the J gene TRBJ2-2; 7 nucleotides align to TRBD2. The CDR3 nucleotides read TGCGCCAGCAGTCCCTGGGGAGGGGCGTGGGAGAACACCGGGGAGCTGTTTTTT. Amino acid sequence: CASSPWGGAWENTGELFF.